The clone carrying this TCR beta chain was seen repeatedly, ten times or more. Its antigen is still unknown. Each CDR3 protein is one row after TCRdb ran MiXCR on the 5' RACE reads. The repertoire holds around 25,000 distinct CDR3 sequences, roughly 7% seen once, with 13% to 15% in the top ten. The germline V and J ends were trimmed by 2 bases and 5 bases, with 10 bases remaining between them. Germline lookup yields CDR1 SGHTA and CDR2 FQGNSA. This CDR3 is 14 amino acids long. The source of the sample is a study of T-cell memory formation after mild COVID-19. General observations from the study: CD4/CD8 balance held among clones contracting day 15 to 85, and later expanders leaned CD4+.

The sequence came from an adult woman who had mild COVID-19 (a few samples of this study predate the infection). Cell type and time point are not known. This sequence joins TRBV7-2 and TRBJ1-5; weak D call: TRBD1 (5 bases). The sequenced sample was PBMCs or a T cell subset sorted from them (not recorded which). The CDR3 here is CASSLRGGDQPQHF. CDR3 DNA sequence: TGTGCCAGCAGCTTAAGGGGCGGGGATCAGCCCCAGCATTTT.